This TCR beta chain was identified during a study of CD8 T cells in Susac syndrome. At the level of the study: Among the sequenced Susac syndrome patients, roughly 6 had active disease while eight or nine were in remission. General observations from the study: No clonal expansion appeared among CD4+ T cells in Susac patients.

In regard to this clonotype: The antigen is not known.

V was trimmed by 3 bases and J by 0 bases, leaving 9 bases between them. The CDR3 loop spans 14 amino acids. From germline, CDR1 is SQVTM and CDR2 ANQGSEA. Random hexamers served to reverse transcribe roughly 0.5 to 1 ug RNA. The method of amplification for TCR beta CDR3 was immunoSEQ multiplex PCR, covering 54 Vbeta and 13 Jbeta. TCRdb re-analysed the immunoSEQ multiplex PCR reads in MiXCR, keeping a single row per CDR3 protein. The data show 150,000 to 200,000 distinct CDR3 sequences, roughly 95% seen once. Negative isolation was used for CD8+ and CD4+ T cells, and FACS enrichment was applied to TEMRA cells.

The TCR sequence derives from a human donor with Susac syndrome. The chain uses TRBV29-1 and TRBJ2-1, with D perhaps TRBD2 (5 bases). Sequencing used CD4+ T cells from PBMCs. The CDR3 sequence: CSVDAGLSYNEQFF. The CDR3 nucleotides are TGCAGCGTTGATGCGGGTCTCTCCTACAATGAGCAGTTCTTC.